This T cell receptor (beta chain) was profiled in a study of T cell repertoires in cytomegalovirus infection. Study-level background: CMV infection together with matching HLA type was indicated by public TCR beta signatures. The study's findings and limits: HLA-C-restricted, CMV-specific TCR beta clonotypes were dominant ex vivo. The study identified carriers of CMV plus the relevant HLA from cumulative public TCR beta family frequency.

This clonotype was seen only a few times. Its antigen is not identified. The germline CDR1 and CDR2 sequences are SGDLS and YYNGEE. V dropped 3 bases and J dropped 5 bases, with 14 bases sitting between them. This CDR3 region has 14 residues. TCRdb reprocessed the reads via MiXCR and lists one record per CDR3 protein. Of about 200,000 distinct CDR3 sequences listed, nearly 9.5% were seen once; the top ten hold approximately 4.3%. This receptor was obtained from a human donor in good health (CMV status not recorded). Some clones in this sample may be carry-over from other donors' samples. The specimen sequenced was PBMCs. The chain recombines TRBV9 with TRBJ1-1; TRBD1 is a possible D gene (5 bases). DNA of the CDR3: TGTGCCAGCAGCGAGTCCATAGGGGTGACTGAAGCTTTCTTT. It specifies CASSESIGVTEAFF.